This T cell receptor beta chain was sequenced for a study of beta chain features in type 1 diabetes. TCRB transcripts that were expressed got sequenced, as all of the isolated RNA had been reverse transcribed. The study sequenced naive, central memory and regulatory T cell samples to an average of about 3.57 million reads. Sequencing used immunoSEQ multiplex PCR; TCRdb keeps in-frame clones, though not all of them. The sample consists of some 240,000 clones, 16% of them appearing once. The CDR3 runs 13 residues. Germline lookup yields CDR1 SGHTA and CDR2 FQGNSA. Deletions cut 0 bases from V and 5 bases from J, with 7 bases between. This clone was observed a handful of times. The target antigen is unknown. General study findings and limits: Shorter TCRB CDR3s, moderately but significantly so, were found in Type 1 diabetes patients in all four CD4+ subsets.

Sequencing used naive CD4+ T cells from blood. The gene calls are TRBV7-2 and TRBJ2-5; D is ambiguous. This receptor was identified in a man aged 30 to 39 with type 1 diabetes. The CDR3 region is CASSLAWIETQYF. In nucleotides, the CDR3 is TGTGCCAGCAGCTTAGCGTGGATCGAGACCCAGTACTTC.